These T cell receptor beta chains were read from a single sample in a study of EBV T-cell therapy then PD-1 blockade in nasopharyngeal carcinoma. Clones were sequenced by immunoSEQ multiplex PCR, and TCRdb holds only the in-frame ones, with some missing. The sample has about 20,000 clones, 65% to 85% seen once. The antigens for these receptors are not known. Sequenced material: CD8+ T cells from blood, taken at day -245 from a patient whose treatment included autologous EBV-specific T cells and nivolumab. The source of these receptors is a middle-aged man with nasopharyngeal carcinoma. CDR3s leave out the opening cysteine and the closing phenylalanine or tryptophan. The order of the fields is CDR3 length, V gene, J gene, CDR3 protein.

14	TRBV9	TRBJ1-6	ASSVTELSYNSPLH
13	TRBV28	TRBJ1-6	ASTEQGAGNSPLH
12	TRBV6-2/TRBV6-3	TRBJ2-7	ASSYGRGHYEQY
7	TRBV20-1	TRBJ2-6	SARAERA
13	TRBV18	TRBJ1-4	ASSAGDRVGEKLF
12	TRBV7-8	TRBJ1-2	ASSLGGAAYGYT
10	TRBV29-1	TRBJ2-7	SVAGQSYEQY
13	TRBV9	TRBJ1-4	ASSPRTAANEKLF
12	TRBV15	TRBJ1-1	ATSRYRVRAEAF
13	TRBV7-9	TRBJ2-1	ASSYPQRAYNEQF
11	TRBV5-5	TRBJ2-7	ASSLEADYEQY
14	TRBV4-1	TRBJ1-4	ASSQAPGRINEKLF
13	TRBV29-1	TRBJ1-1	SVERDGARDTEAF
14	TRBV25-1	TRBJ2-2	ASSLEWGYNTGELF
13	TRBV19	TRBJ1-5	ASSITLAGNQPQH
13	TRBV15	TRBJ1-1	ATSRDWTFGTEAF
12	TRBV4-3	TRBJ1-3	ASSQARPGNTIY
17	TRBV7-8	TRBJ2-2	ASSKASGPLYANTGELF
13	TRBV4-1	TRBJ2-7	ASSHASGVTYEQY
13	TRBV7-3	TRBJ1-2	ASSLQAGTGYGYT
13	TRBV19	TRBJ2-1	ASTIVGGAYNEQF
11	TRBV28	TRBJ1-1	ASSPPGAGEAF
14	TRBV9	TRBJ2-2	ASSEPGAGATGELF
15	TRBV4-3	TRBJ1-2	ASSQDTGSSPLYGYT
14	TRBV5-1	TRBJ2-7	ASSSRQGMRSGEQY
10	TRBV6-2/TRBV6-3	TRBJ1-2	ASSPWGYGYT
14	TRBV5-8	TRBJ1-1	ASYPKSNKMNTEAF
14	TRBV5-4	TRBJ2-3	ASSLFLGLGADTQY
11	TRBV3-1/TRBV3-2	TRBJ2-7	ASSRDSSYEQY
13	TRBV9	TRBJ1-1	ASSDETGGNTEAF
12	TRBV4-3	TRBJ2-7	ASSQGTGRYEQY
13	TRBV6-6	TRBJ2-5	ASSQWGGIRETQY
13	TRBV4-3	TRBJ1-2	ASSQEDRADYGYT
14	TRBV2	TRBJ1-5	ASHRSGGANNQPQH
13	TRBV28	TRBJ2-3	ASSPGDRATDTQY
11	TRBV12-3/TRBV12-4	TRBJ2-7	ASSLTPAYEQY
9	TRBV5-1	TRBJ2-5	ASSWRETQY
13	TRBV14	TRBJ1-2	ASSPGTGWRHGYT
14	TRBV9	TRBJ2-2	ASSHSPTVNTGELF
12	TRBV7-3	TRBJ2-1	ASSWSGNYNEQF
13	TRBV27	TRBJ2-5	ASSQMGDGKETQY
15	TRBV5-8	TRBJ1-2	ASSLKGQGVLDYGYT
13	TRBV5-8	TRBJ1-2	ASSLYTGATYGYT
9	TRBV5-5	TRBJ1-2	ASSPPPDYT
13	TRBV11-1	TRBJ2-1	ASSSWDRSQGEQF
13	TRBV6-4	TRBJ2-1	ASSVTSGGNNEQF
12	TRBV9	TRBJ2-3	ASSVGGPRETQY
13	TRBV24-1	TRBJ2-1	ATSDRASSYNEQF
10	TRBV4-3	TRBJ1-1	ASSQGQGEAF
17	TRBV4-1	TRBJ2-2	ASSQEAAWDAANTGELF
12	TRBV19	TRBJ2-7	ASSADRVTYEQY
12	TRBV12-5	TRBJ1-2	ASGPRTEGYGYT
10	TRBV29-1	TRBJ2-7	SVVGRGHEQY
15	TRBV9	TRBJ2-3	ASSVWNGGGSTDTQY
14	TRBV6-4	TRBJ2-3	ASSDLAGGSTDTQY